The TCR beta chain under discussion was sequenced for a study of blood T cell repertoires in COVID-19. At the level of the study: The cDNA or gDNA used as material had been derived from T cells, B-cell-depleted T cells, or PBMCs.

Original processing methods: Scientists estimated how many nucleated cells there were by amplifying reference gene primers. Using immunoSEQ multiplex PCR, the repertoire was profiled, and TCRdb retains in-frame clones only, with some absent. That table gives V, J and clone size, and the DNA gave D and trimming. This sample has about 210,000 clones, with about four fifths found just once. In this sample, this clone turned up once. V lost 5 bases and J lost 1; bases outside the gene matches: 1. Germline-derived CDR1 and CDR2 are ENHRY and SYGVKD. There are 15 residues in the CDR3. The origin of this receptor is a woman aged 60-75 years with COVID-19, enrolled during active disease. The chain couples TRBV10-3 to TRBJ2-3, with 12 bases lining up with TRBD2. The sequenced sample was peripheral blood. CDR3 sequence (DNA): TGTGCCATCAGTAGACTAGCGGGGGGCACAGATACGCAGTATTTT. Translating it yields CAISRLAGGTDTQYF.